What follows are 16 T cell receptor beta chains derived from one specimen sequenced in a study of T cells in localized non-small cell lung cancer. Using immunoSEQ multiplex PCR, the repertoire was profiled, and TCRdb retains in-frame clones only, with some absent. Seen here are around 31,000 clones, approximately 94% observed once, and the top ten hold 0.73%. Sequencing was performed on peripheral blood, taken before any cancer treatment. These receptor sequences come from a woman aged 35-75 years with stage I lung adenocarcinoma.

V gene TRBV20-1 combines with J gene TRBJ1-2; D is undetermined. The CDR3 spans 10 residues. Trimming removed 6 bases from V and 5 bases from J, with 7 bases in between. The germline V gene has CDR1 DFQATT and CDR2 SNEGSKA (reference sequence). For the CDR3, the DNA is TGCAGTGCCTTCGAGTATGGCTACACCTTC. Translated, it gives CSAFEYGYTF.

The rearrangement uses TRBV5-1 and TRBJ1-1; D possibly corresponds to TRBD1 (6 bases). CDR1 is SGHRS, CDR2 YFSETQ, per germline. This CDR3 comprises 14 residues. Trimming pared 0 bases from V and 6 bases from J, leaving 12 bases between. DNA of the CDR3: TGCGCCAGCAGCTTGGAGCTCAGGGGTTCTGAAGCTTTCTTT. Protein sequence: CASSLELRGSEAFF.

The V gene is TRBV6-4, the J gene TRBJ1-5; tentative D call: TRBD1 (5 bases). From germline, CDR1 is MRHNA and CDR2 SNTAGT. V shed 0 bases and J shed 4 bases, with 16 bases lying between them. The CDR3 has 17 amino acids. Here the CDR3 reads CASSDSTFETANQPQHF. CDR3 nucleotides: TGTGCCAGCAGTGACTCGACTTTTGAGACAGCGAATCAGCCCCAGCATTTT.

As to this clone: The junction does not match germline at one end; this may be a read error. CDR3 amino acids: CAISEDRGAYEQYF. The DNA for the CDR3 is TGTGCCATCAGTGAGGACAGGGGAGCCTACGAGCAGTACTTC. The chain employs TRBV6-5 and TRBJ2-7, with TRBD1 matching 9 bases. The CDR3 contains 14 residues. Germline lookup yields CDR1 MNHEY and CDR2 SVGAGI.

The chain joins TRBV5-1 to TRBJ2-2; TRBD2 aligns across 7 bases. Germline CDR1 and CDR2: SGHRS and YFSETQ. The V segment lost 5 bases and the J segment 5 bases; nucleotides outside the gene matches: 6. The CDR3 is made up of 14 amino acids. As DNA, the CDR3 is TGCGCCAGCAGACCCGGGGGGTCGACCGGGGAGCTGTTTTTT. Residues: CASRPGGSTGELFF.

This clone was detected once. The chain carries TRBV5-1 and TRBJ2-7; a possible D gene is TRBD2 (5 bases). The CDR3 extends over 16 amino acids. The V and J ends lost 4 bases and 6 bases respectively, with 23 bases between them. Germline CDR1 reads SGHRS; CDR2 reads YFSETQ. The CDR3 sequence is CASSADAWRLSTEQYF. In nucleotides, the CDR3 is TGCGCCAGCAGCGCGGACGCGTGGAGACTATCGACCGAGCAGTACTTC.

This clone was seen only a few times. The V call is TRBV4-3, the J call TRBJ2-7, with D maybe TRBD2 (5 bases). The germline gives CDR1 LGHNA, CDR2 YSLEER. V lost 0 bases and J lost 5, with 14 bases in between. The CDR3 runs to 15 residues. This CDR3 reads CASSQEGGPLNEQYF. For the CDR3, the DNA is TGCGCCAGCAGCCAAGAAGGAGGCCCCCTCAACGAGCAGTACTTC.

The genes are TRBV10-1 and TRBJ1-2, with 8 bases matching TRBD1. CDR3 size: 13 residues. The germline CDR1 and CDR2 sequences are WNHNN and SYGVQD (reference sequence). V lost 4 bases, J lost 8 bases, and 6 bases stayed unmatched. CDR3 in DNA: TGCGCCAGCAGTGCCACGACAGGGGTGGGCTACACCTTC. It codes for CASSATTGVGYTF.

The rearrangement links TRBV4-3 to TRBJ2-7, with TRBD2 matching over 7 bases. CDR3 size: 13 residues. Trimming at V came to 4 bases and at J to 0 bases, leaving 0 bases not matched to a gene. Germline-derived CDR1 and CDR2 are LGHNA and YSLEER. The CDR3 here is CASSRTSSYEQYF. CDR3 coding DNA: TGCGCCAGCAGCCGGACTAGCTCCTACGAGCAGTACTTC.

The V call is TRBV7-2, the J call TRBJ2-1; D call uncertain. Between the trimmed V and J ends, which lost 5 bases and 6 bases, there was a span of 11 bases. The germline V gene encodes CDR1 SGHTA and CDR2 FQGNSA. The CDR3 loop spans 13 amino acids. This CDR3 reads CASSPYLSNEQFF. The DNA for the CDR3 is TGTGCCAGCAGCCCGTACCTGAGCAATGAGCAGTTCTTC.

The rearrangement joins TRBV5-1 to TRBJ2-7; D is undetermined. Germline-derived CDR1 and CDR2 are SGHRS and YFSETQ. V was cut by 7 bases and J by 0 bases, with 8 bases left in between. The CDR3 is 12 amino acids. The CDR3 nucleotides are TGCGCCAGCCGTAGAAGCTCCTACGAGCAGTACTTC. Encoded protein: CASRRSSYEQYF.

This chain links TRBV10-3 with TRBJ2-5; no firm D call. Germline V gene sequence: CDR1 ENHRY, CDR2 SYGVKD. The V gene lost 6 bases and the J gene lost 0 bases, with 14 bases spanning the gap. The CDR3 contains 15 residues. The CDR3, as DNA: TGTGCCATCAGCGGTCAGGCGGCCAACCAAGAGACCCAGTACTTC. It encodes CAISGQAANQETQYF.

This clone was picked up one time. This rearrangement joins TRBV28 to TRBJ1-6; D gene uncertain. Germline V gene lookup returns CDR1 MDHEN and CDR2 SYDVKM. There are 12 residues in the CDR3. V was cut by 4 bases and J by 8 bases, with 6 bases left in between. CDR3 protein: CASSSSYSPLHF. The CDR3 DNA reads TGTGCCAGCAGTTCATCTTATTCACCCCTCCACTTT.

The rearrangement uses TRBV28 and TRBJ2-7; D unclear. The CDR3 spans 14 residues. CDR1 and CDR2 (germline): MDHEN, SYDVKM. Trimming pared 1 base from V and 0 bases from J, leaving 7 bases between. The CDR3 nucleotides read TGTGCCAGCAGTTTATCGTACCTCTCCTACGAGCAGTACTTC. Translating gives CASSLSYLSYEQYF.

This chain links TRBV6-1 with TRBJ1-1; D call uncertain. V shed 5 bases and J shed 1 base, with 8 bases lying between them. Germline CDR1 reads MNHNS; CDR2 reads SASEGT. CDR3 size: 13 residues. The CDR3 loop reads CASSSTWNTEAFF. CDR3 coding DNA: TGTGCCAGCAGTTCCACATGGAACACTGAAGCTTTCTTT.

The CDR3 loop reads CASSLLTGDTEAFF. CDR3 bases: TGCGCCAGCAGCTTGCTGACAGGGGACACTGAAGCTTTCTTT. V is TRBV5-1 and J is TRBJ1-1; 8 positions match TRBD1. The CDR3 extends over 14 amino acids. Germline CDR1 SGHRS, CDR2 YFSETQ. V was pared by 1 base and J by 3 bases, with 2 bases of the junction left unmatched.